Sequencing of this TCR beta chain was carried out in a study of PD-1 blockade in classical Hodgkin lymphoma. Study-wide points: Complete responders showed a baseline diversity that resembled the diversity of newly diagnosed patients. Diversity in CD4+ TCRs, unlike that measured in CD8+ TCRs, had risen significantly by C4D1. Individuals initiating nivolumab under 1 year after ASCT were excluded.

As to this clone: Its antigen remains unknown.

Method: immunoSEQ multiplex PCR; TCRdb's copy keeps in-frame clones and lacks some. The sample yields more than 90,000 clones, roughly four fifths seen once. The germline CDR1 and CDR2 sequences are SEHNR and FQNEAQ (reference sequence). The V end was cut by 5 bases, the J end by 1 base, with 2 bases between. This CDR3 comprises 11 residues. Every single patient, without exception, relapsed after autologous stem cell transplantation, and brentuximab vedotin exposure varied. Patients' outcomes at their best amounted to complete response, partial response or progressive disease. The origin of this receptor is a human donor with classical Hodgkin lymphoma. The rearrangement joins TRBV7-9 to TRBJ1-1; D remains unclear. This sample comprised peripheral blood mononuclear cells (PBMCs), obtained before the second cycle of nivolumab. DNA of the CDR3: TGTGCCAGCAGCCGGAACACTGAAGCTTTCTTT. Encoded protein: CASSRNTEAFF.